A selection of T cell receptor beta chains follows, all from one sample in a study of T cell responses to AZD1222 COVID-19 vaccine. Profiled with immunoSEQ multiplex PCR; TCRdb holds only in-frame clones, not every one. The table records about 120,000 clones, 90% of them present only once. Sequenced material: peripheral blood, taken 28 days after the second dose of the MenACWY control vaccine. The receptors originated from an adult who received the MenACWY meningococcal vaccine as a control. Both conserved end residues are part of each CDR3. Fields, in order: V gene, clone size, D gene, J gene, CDR3 DNA, CDR3 protein. The D gene is left open where the match is weak. A clone size is listed for some rows: how often the clone was seen (once, few, many), or a class if it is expanded.

v_call: TRBV6-5; clone_size: NA; d_call: NA; j_call: TRBJ1-6; cdr3_nt: TGTGCCAGCAGTTACGGGGGGAGGATAGTCAAGTCACCCCTCCACTTT; cdr3_aa: CASSYGGRIVKSPLHF
v_call: TRBV20-1; clone_size: NA; d_call: NA; j_call: TRBJ1-1; cdr3_nt: TGCAGTGTTGTACACACTGAAGCTTTCTTT; cdr3_aa: CSVVHTEAFF
v_call: TRBV6-2/TRBV6-3; clone_size: NA; d_call: NA; j_call: TRBJ2-5; cdr3_nt: TGTGCCAGCAGTTACCCTCCGGGACTCCAAGAGACCCAGTACTTC; cdr3_aa: CASSYPPGLQETQYF
v_call: TRBV18; clone_size: NA; d_call: NA; j_call: TRBJ1-6; cdr3_nt: TGTGCCAGCTCACCATCGGGCAGTTATAATTCACCCCTCCACTTT; cdr3_aa: CASSPSGSYNSPLHF
v_call: TRBV4-2; clone_size: NA; d_call: TRBD2; j_call: TRBJ2-1; cdr3_nt: TGTGCCAGCAGCCAAGATAGAGGGACTATCGTCAATGAGCAGTTCTTC; cdr3_aa: CASSQDRGTIVNEQFF
v_call: TRBV6-5; clone_size: NA; d_call: NA; j_call: TRBJ1-5; cdr3_nt: TGTGCCAGCAGTTACAAACAGGGAGGACAGCCCCAGCATTTT; cdr3_aa: CASSYKQGGQPQHF
v_call: TRBV3-1/TRBV3-2; clone_size: NA; d_call: TRBD2; j_call: TRBJ2-1; cdr3_nt: TGTGCCAGCAGCCTCCTAGCGGGAGTGGGTGAGCAGTTCTTC; cdr3_aa: CASSLLAGVGEQFF
v_call: TRBV2; clone_size: NA; d_call: TRBD1; j_call: TRBJ1-1; cdr3_nt: TGTGCCACACAGGGGGATTTTAGGAACACTGAAGCTTTCTTT; cdr3_aa: CATQGDFRNTEAFF
v_call: TRBV5-1; clone_size: NA; d_call: NA; j_call: TRBJ1-3; cdr3_nt: TGCGCCAGCAGCTTGGGCGGGCCTGACTCTGGAAACACCATATATTTT; cdr3_aa: CASSLGGPDSGNTIYF
v_call: TRBV20-1; clone_size: NA; d_call: NA; j_call: TRBJ2-7; cdr3_nt: TGCAGTGCTGGTGGGGGGGACATCTACGAGCAGTACTTC; cdr3_aa: CSAGGGDIYEQYF
v_call: TRBV7-9; clone_size: NA; d_call: TRBD1; j_call: TRBJ1-5; cdr3_nt: TGTGCCAGCAGCTTAGAAAGGGGCACAGGGGGTGGGCCCCAGCATTTT; cdr3_aa: CASSLERGTGGGPQHF
v_call: TRBV19; clone_size: NA; d_call: TRBD1; j_call: TRBJ2-5; cdr3_nt: TGTGCCAGTAGTTCCCCGACAGGGGGGGAGACCCAGTACTTC; cdr3_aa: CASSSPTGGETQYF
v_call: TRBV5-1; clone_size: NA; d_call: NA; j_call: TRBJ1-1; cdr3_nt: TGCGCCAGCAGCCTTACAGGGAACACTGAAGCTTTCTTT; cdr3_aa: CASSLTGNTEAFF
v_call: TRBV28; clone_size: NA; d_call: NA; j_call: TRBJ1-4; cdr3_nt: TGTGCCAGCAGTTCTTCAGGGGCCCCTCGGACTAATGAAAAACTGTTTTTT; cdr3_aa: CASSSSGAPRTNEKLFF
v_call: TRBV4-2; clone_size: NA; d_call: NA; j_call: TRBJ1-2; cdr3_nt: TGTGCCAGCAGCCAAGATCTGGCAGCTAGATATGGCTACACCTTC; cdr3_aa: CASSQDLAARYGYTF
v_call: TRBV28; clone_size: NA; d_call: TRBD2; j_call: TRBJ2-1; cdr3_nt: TGTGCCAGCAGCTCGATAAAGGGGACTAGCGGGTTTGGTGAGCAGTTCTTC; cdr3_aa: CASSSIKGTSGFGEQFF
v_call: TRBV4-1; clone_size: NA; d_call: NA; j_call: TRBJ1-5; cdr3_nt: TGCGCCAGCAGCCAAGGAGGGGGGACTCAGCCCCAGCATTTT; cdr3_aa: CASSQGGGTQPQHF
v_call: TRBV6-2/TRBV6-3; clone_size: NA; d_call: TRBD1; j_call: TRBJ2-1; cdr3_nt: TGTGCCAGCAGTTACTCGGGGACAGGGGTCGACAATGAGCAGTTCTTC; cdr3_aa: CASSYSGTGVDNEQFF
v_call: TRBV5-1; clone_size: NA; d_call: NA; j_call: TRBJ1-1; cdr3_nt: TGCGCCAGCAGCTTGGGGACATCCGGAAACACTGAAGCTTTCTTT; cdr3_aa: CASSLGTSGNTEAFF
v_call: TRBV28; clone_size: NA; d_call: TRBD2; j_call: TRBJ2-7; cdr3_nt: TGTGCCAGCAGTTTACCCCTAGCGGGAGAAGGCGAGCAGTACTTC; cdr3_aa: CASSLPLAGEGEQYF
v_call: TRBV4-1; clone_size: NA; d_call: TRBD2; j_call: TRBJ2-5; cdr3_nt: TGCGCCAACAGCCTTACCCTCGGCGGGAGCGGGGAGACCCAGTACTTC; cdr3_aa: CANSLTLGGSGETQYF
v_call: TRBV28; clone_size: NA; d_call: NA; j_call: TRBJ1-5; cdr3_nt: TGTGCCAGCAGGATGGGAGGGGCGATTAGCAATCAGCCCCAGCATTTT; cdr3_aa: CASRMGGAISNQPQHF
v_call: TRBV6-2/TRBV6-3; clone_size: NA; d_call: NA; j_call: TRBJ2-1; cdr3_nt: TGTGCCAGCAGTTACAGATACAATGAGCAGTTCTTC; cdr3_aa: CASSYRYNEQFF
v_call: TRBV10-2; clone_size: NA; d_call: TRBD2; j_call: TRBJ2-1; cdr3_nt: TGCGCCAGCAGCCCGACTAGCGGGAGGAACAATGAGCAGTTCTTC; cdr3_aa: CASSPTSGRNNEQFF
v_call: TRBV28; clone_size: NA; d_call: NA; j_call: TRBJ1-2; cdr3_nt: TGTGCCAGCAGTTTGCGAGGGGTGACCGACTATGGCTACACCTTC; cdr3_aa: CASSLRGVTDYGYTF
v_call: TRBV29-1; clone_size: NA; d_call: NA; j_call: TRBJ2-5; cdr3_nt: TGCAGCGTTGAAGATCTGGGGGCCCAAGAGACCCAGTACTTC; cdr3_aa: CSVEDLGAQETQYF
v_call: TRBV6-5; clone_size: few; d_call: NA; j_call: TRBJ1-1; cdr3_nt: TGTGCCAGCAGTCAGGACGGGGCTGCTTTTGAAGCTTTCTTT; cdr3_aa: CASSQDGAAFEAFF
v_call: TRBV28; clone_size: once; d_call: TRBD2; j_call: TRBJ2-3; cdr3_nt: TGTGCCAGCAGTATCGGGACTAGCGGGAGGCGGGGGACAGATACGCAGTATTTT; cdr3_aa: CASSIGTSGRRGTDTQYF
v_call: TRBV19; clone_size: NA; d_call: TRBD2; j_call: TRBJ2-4; cdr3_nt: TGTGCCAGTAGTATAATGGGACTAGCGGGGGGGTCGGCCAAAAACATTCAGTACTTC; cdr3_aa: CASSIMGLAGGSAKNIQYF
v_call: TRBV6-5; clone_size: NA; d_call: NA; j_call: TRBJ2-1; cdr3_nt: TGTGCCAGCAGTTACTTCAATACTGGGTACAATGAGCAGTTCTTC; cdr3_aa: CASSYFNTGYNEQFF
v_call: TRBV11-2; clone_size: NA; d_call: NA; j_call: TRBJ1-4; cdr3_nt: TGTGCCAGCAGCTTCACCCAGGGATCGGAAAAACTGTTTTTT; cdr3_aa: CASSFTQGSEKLFF
v_call: TRBV7-9; clone_size: NA; d_call: NA; j_call: TRBJ1-2; cdr3_nt: TGTGCCAGCAGCCGCAAGGAAGGACCAGTGATGCTGGGCTACACCTTC; cdr3_aa: CASSRKEGPVMLGYTF
v_call: TRBV2; clone_size: NA; d_call: TRBD2; j_call: TRBJ2-7; cdr3_nt: TGTGCCAGCAGTGACACAGGACTAGCGGGACGGTTGGCGAACGAGCAGTACTTC; cdr3_aa: CASSDTGLAGRLANEQYF
v_call: TRBV7-9; clone_size: NA; d_call: NA; j_call: TRBJ2-5; cdr3_nt: TGTGCCAGCAGCTTAGGGAAAGGGACGCCAGAGACCCAGTACTTC; cdr3_aa: CASSLGKGTPETQYF
v_call: TRBV10-1; clone_size: NA; d_call: NA; j_call: TRBJ2-3; cdr3_nt: TGCGCCAGCAGTTCGTCGGGGTGGACAGATACGCAGTATTTT; cdr3_aa: CASSSSGWTDTQYF
v_call: TRBV28; clone_size: NA; d_call: NA; j_call: TRBJ1-5; cdr3_nt: TGTGCCAGCAGCGCTACGGACCTAGGCAATCAGCCCCAGCATTTT; cdr3_aa: CASSATDLGNQPQHF
v_call: TRBV5-1; clone_size: NA; d_call: NA; j_call: TRBJ2-7; cdr3_nt: TGCGCCAGCAGCTTGGCGGCTGGAGGCTCCGCCGAGCAGTACTTC; cdr3_aa: CASSLAAGGSAEQYF
v_call: TRBV29-1; clone_size: NA; d_call: NA; j_call: TRBJ1-5; cdr3_nt: TGCAGCGTTGGAGGTTTCGCAGGGTATCAGCCCCAGCATTTT; cdr3_aa: CSVGGFAGYQPQHF